This T cell receptor beta chain was captured by sequencing in a study of regulatory T cells in long-lasting Graves disease. At the level of the study: Newly diagnosed Graves' patients had under 3 months of antithyroid drugs.

On this clonotype itself: Antigen: not known.

Study-level findings and limits: The number of shared public clonotypes was higher in persistent patients (approximately 2,500) than new patients (just over 950).

For TCR beta, libraries came from iRepertoire HTBI primers and Arm-PCR of CDR3 regions. Per the study methods: The identification of 60 or so TRBV and approximately 13 TRBJ segments was made across samples. Each CDR3 protein gets one entry after TCRdb re-called the multiplex PCR reads with MiXCR. TCRdb, rather than the study authors, made the V and J calls. Of approximately 470,000 distinct CDR3 sequences in the sample, roughly 17% were seen once. Sample time point: newly diagnosed GD, antithyroid drugs for less than 3 months. PBMCs provided the RNA from which the TCR library was made. The source of the patients was an endocrinology department in Xi'an, China. V gave up 7 bases and J gave up 0 bases, with 17 bases separating them. Germline V gene data show CDR1 as MNHEY and CDR2 as SVGEGT. The CDR3 length is 16 residues. The same sample was also studied in work on T cells in Graves' hyperthyroidism and ophthalmopathy.

The TCR sequence derives from a man aged 35-49 years with Graves disease. This chain links TRBV6-2 or TRBV6-3 with TRBJ2-3, with D hard to call. Source: peripheral blood mononuclear cells (PBMCs), taken at new diagnosis, from a patient treated with antithyroid drugs. CDR3 DNA: TGTGCCAGCACCCATACTTGGGTCGGGAGCACAGATACGCAGTATTTT. As protein: CASTHTWVGSTDTQYF.